This TCR beta chain was captured in a study of T cells in Graves' hyperthyroidism and ophthalmopathy. This CDR3 region has 12 residues. The germline V gene has CDR1 SEHNR and CDR2 FQNEAQ (reference sequence). J lost 7 bases, V lost 5 bases, and 4 bases had no gene match. Disease lasting under 3 months, a NOSPECS grade of at least 4, and a Clinical Activity Score of at least 3 were features of the ophthalmopathy patients. Clinicians diagnosed patients from clinical symptoms, serum thyroxine and TRAb, thyroid ultrasound and orbital computed tomography. The study, taken as a whole, reports: Blood also showed most of the thyroid clonotypes that were expanded above 0.001. Ophthalmopathy and stable hyperthyroidism were separated by a 13 V-J model.

This clonotype was seen repeatedly, ten times or more. The antigen is unknown. Template material for amplifying TCR beta CDR3 regions consisted of RNA transcripts. Using the HTBI primer set, a first-round RT-PCR was run on the TCR CDR3. TCRdb passed the multiplex PCR reads through MiXCR, listing each CDR3 protein once. The sample contains hundreds of thousands of distinct CDR3 sequences, 14% to 15% of which appear only once. This clonotype was sampled from a woman between 35 and 50 years old with Graves' ophthalmopathy. The sequencing sample was made of blood. V and J are TRBV7-9 and TRBJ2-5, with 7 bases that match TRBD2. As DNA, the CDR3 is TGTGCCAGCAGCCGGGACTACCTGACCCAGTACTTC. It encodes CASSRDYLTQYF.